Listed here are 25 T cell receptor beta chains from one sample, sequenced in a study of blood T cell repertoires in COVID-19. Repertoires were generated with immunoSEQ multiplex PCR, while TCRdb's copy carries only in-frame clones and drops some. The sample carries around 110,000 clones, roughly 90% recorded once. The sequenced material came from peripheral blood. The receptor set was obtained from a man aged 35 to 55 with active or convalescent COVID-19.

This chain connects TRBV7-3 to TRBJ2-2, with TRBD2 as a possible D gene (5 bases). This CDR3 region has 17 residues. Germline values: CDR1 SGHTA, CDR2 FQGTGA. Between the trimmed V and J ends, which lost 2 bases and 2 bases, there was a span of 15 bases. The CDR3 DNA is TGTGCCAGCAGCTTATCCCCGGGAAGAGTAAACACCGGGGAGCTGTTTTTT. Amino acid sequence: CASSLSPGRVNTGELFF. Full variable domain (rest looked up from reference TRBV7-3 and TRBJ2-2): GAGVSQTPSNKVTEKGKYVELRCDPISGHTALYWYRQSLGQGPEFLIYFQGTGAADDSGLPNDRFFAVRPEGSVSTLKIQRTERGDSAVYLCASSLSPGRVNTGELFFGEGSRLTVL.

This chain joins TRBV7-7 and TRBJ2-2; D might be TRBD1 (6 bases). The germline CDR1 and CDR2 sequences are SSHAT and FNYEAQ (reference sequence). The germline V and J ends were trimmed by 5 bases and 5 bases, with 9 bases remaining between them. The CDR3 loop spans 13 amino acids. CDR3 loop: CASSPQGTGELFF. The CDR3 DNA sequence: TGTGCCAGCAGCCCACAGGGAACCGGGGAGCTGTTTTTT. Full variable domain (outside the CDR3, taken from reference TRBV7-7 and TRBJ2-2): GAGVSQSPRYKVTKRGQDVTLRCDPISSHATLYWYQQALGQGPEFLTYFNYEAQPDKSGLPSDRFSAERPEGSISTLTIQRTEQRDSAMYRCASSPQGTGELFFGEGSRLTVL.

This chain uses TRBV27 with TRBJ2-7; maybe TRBD1 (6 bases). Looked up from germline, CDR1 is MNHEY and CDR2 is SMNVEV (reference sequence). The CDR3 runs to 12 residues. V gave up 10 bases and J gave up 2 bases, with 12 bases separating them. The CDR3: CATHQGPYEQYF. The CDR3 coding sequence is TGTGCCACGCATCAGGGGCCCTACGAGCAGTACTTC.

V usage is TRBV28 and J usage is TRBJ2-1, with a weak D call TRBD2 (6 bases). The CDR3 is 15 residues long. Germline CDR1 MDHEN, CDR2 SYDVKM. V shed 6 bases and J shed 3 bases, with 15 bases lying between them. This chain's CDR3 is CASSGAAGLYNEQFF. CDR3 DNA: TGTGCCAGCAGCGGAGCGGCGGGACTCTACAATGAGCAGTTCTTC.

The chain couples TRBV25-1 to TRBJ1-1; TRBD1 is a possible D gene (5 bases). CDR3 length: 16 residues. The ends were cut back, 8 bases at V and 1 base at J, with 20 bases in the middle. Germline lookup yields CDR1 MGHDK and CDR2 SYGVNS. CDR3 protein: CASQRPRGTGNTEAFF. CDR3 sequence (DNA): TGTGCCAGCCAAAGACCCAGAGGAACAGGGAACACTGAAGCTTTCTTT.

This sequence joins TRBV5-1 and TRBJ2-6; D unclear. V lost 3 bases, J lost 1 base, and 8 bases lay in between. This CDR3 comprises 15 residues. CDR1 is SGHRS, CDR2 YFSETQ, per germline. The chain's CDR3 is CASSSDGSGANVLTF. The CDR3 DNA reads as TGCGCCAGCAGCTCAGACGGGTCTGGGGCCAACGTCCTGACTTTC.

The gene calls are TRBV9 and TRBJ1-2; TRBD1 might be the D (5 bases). This CDR3 has 14 residues. The ends were cut back, 3 bases at V and 2 bases at J, with 11 bases in the middle. The germline V gene encodes CDR1 SGDLS and CDR2 YYNGEE. The CDR3 protein is CASSARGANYGYTF. In nucleotides, the CDR3 is TGTGCCAGCAGCGCCCGTGGGGCCAACTATGGCTACACCTTC.

The V call is TRBV7-9, the J call TRBJ1-5; no firm D call. V was clipped by 1 base and J by 5 bases, with 6 bases between them. CDR1 is SEHNR, CDR2 FQNEAQ, per germline (reference sequence). CDR3 length: 13 residues. CDR3 amino acids: CASSLGGYQPQHF. CDR3 in DNA: TGTGCCAGCAGCTTAGGAGGGTATCAGCCCCAGCATTTT.

The chain has TRBV6-1 and TRBJ1-4, with D unclear. V was pared by 2 bases and J by 16 bases, with 14 bases between. This CDR3 has 12 residues. Germline V gene data show CDR1 as MNHNS and CDR2 as SASEGT. The CDR3 region is CASSEMSGQWFF. CDR3 DNA: TGTGCCAGCAGTGAAATGTCTGGCCAATGGTTTTTT.

The chain uses TRBV7-9 and TRBJ1-3, with D unresolved. Trimming shortened V by 5 bases and J by 0 bases, and 17 bases separated the two germline ends. The CDR3 consists of 17 residues. Germline V gives CDR1 SEHNR, CDR2 FQNEAQ (reference sequence). CDR3 DNA: TGTGCCAGCAGCCCCCTGGGGAGATTTAGCTCTGGAAACACCATATATTTT. This sequence encodes CASSPLGRFSSGNTIYF.

CDR3 DNA sequence: TGTGCCTGGAGTGTACAGGGACAGGGCGCTGGCTACACCTTC. It specifies CAWSVQGQGAGYTF. V gene TRBV30 combines with J gene TRBJ1-2, with 9 bases lining up with TRBD1. The J segment lost 7 bases and the V segment lost 0 bases, leaving 6 bases of the junction unmatched. The germline CDR1 and CDR2 sequences are GTSNPN and SVGIG (reference sequence). The CDR3 length is 14 residues.

This chain uses TRBV6-5 with TRBJ2-7; 12 nucleotides align to TRBD2. V lost 2 bases and J lost 4; bases outside the gene matches: 3. The length of the CDR3 is 15 residues. Germline V gene lookup returns CDR1 MNHEY and CDR2 SVGAGI. The CDR3 loop is CASSYETSGSYEQYF. DNA of the CDR3: TGTGCCAGCAGTTACGAGACTAGCGGGAGTTACGAGCAGTACTTC.

V gene TRBV24-1 combines with J gene TRBJ2-1; a possible D gene is TRBD1 (7 bases). Germline V lookup: CDR1 KGHDR, CDR2 SFDVKD. V lost 6 bases and J 7 bases, leaving 18 bases between the germline ends. The CDR3 consists of 15 residues. CDR3 in DNA: TGTGCCACCAGTCGGGGGACAGCCTTGTGGAATGAGCAGTTCTTC. Protein product: CATSRGTALWNEQFF.

V usage is TRBV2 and J usage is TRBJ2-3; a possible D gene is TRBD2 (5 bases). The germline V and J ends were trimmed by 6 bases and 0 bases, with 13 bases remaining between them. This CDR3 comprises 15 residues. From germline, CDR1 is SNHLY and CDR2 FYNNEI. As DNA, the CDR3 is TGTGCCAGCAGGTGGCGGGCCTCTAGCACAGATACGCAGTATTTT. Translated: CASRWRASSTDTQYF.

This clone was picked up many times. The chain employs TRBV7-3 and TRBJ2-2, with 9 bases matching TRBD1. Germline V gene lookup returns CDR1 SGHTA and CDR2 FQGTGA. The junction had 5 bases not matched to a gene; V was cut back by 2 bases and J by 7 bases. This CDR3 spans 15 amino acids. The CDR3 coding sequence is TGTGCCAGCAGCTTACACGGACAGGGGATCGGGGAGCTGTTTTTT. It codes for CASSLHGQGIGELFF.

The J gene is TRBJ1-4, the V gene TRBV30, with 8 bases that match TRBD1. The V gene end was trimmed by 5 bases and the J gene end by 7 bases; junction bases not matched to a gene: 9. Germline CDR1 and CDR2: GTSNPN and SVGIG (reference sequence). This CDR3 comprises 14 residues. This CDR3 reads CAWAPSGGAEKLFF. The CDR3 DNA follows: TGTGCCTGGGCCCCATCAGGGGGCGCTGAAAAACTGTTTTTT.

This sequence joins TRBV6-2 or TRBV6-3 and TRBJ2-2, with a tentative D call TRBD1 (6 bases). Trimming took off 2 bases at V and 6 bases at J, with 7 bases between the two ends. The germline gives CDR1 MNHEY, CDR2 SVGEGT. The length of the CDR3 is 13 residues. The CDR3 is CASSYEGAGELFF. For the CDR3, the DNA is TGTGCCAGCAGTTACGAGGGGGCCGGGGAGCTGTTTTTT.

This clone has a handful of counts. The chain couples TRBV19 to TRBJ1-5; 9 bases line up with TRBD1. The junction had 2 bases not matched to a gene; V was cut back by 6 bases and J by 5 bases. CDR1 LNHDA and CDR2 SQIVND come from the germline V gene (reference sequence). The CDR3 extends over 13 amino acids. CDR3 in DNA: TGTGCCAGTAGCCGGGACAGGGATCAGCCCCAGCATTTT. Protein product: CASSRDRDQPQHF.

This clone appeared a few times. V gene TRBV5-4 combines with J gene TRBJ2-2, with 11 positions matching TRBD1. Germline V CDR1 and CDR2: SGHNT, YYREEE (reference sequence). The CDR3 has 15 residues. The V and J ends lost 3 bases and 5 bases, in that order; junction bases with no gene match: 3. CDR3 in DNA: TGTGCCAGCAGCTCAGGACAGGGGGCTACCGGGGAGCTGTTTTTT. Protein: CASSSGQGATGELFF.

The rearrangement links TRBV6-6 to TRBJ1-5, with 10 bases aligning to TRBD1. With V trimmed by 5 bases and J by 7 bases, 5 bases remained unmatched. Germline-derived CDR1 and CDR2 are MNHNY and SVGAGI (reference sequence). This CDR3 is built from 14 residues. Here the CDR3 DNA reads TGTGCCAGCAGTCGGGACAGGGGCGGCCAGCCCCAGCATTTT. Translated: CASSRDRGGQPQHF.

The chain has TRBV10-3 and TRBJ1-2, with D perhaps matching TRBD1 (5 bases). Trimming removed 6 bases at V and 1 base at J, with 9 bases between. This CDR3 spans 13 amino acids. Germline CDR1 ENHRY, CDR2 SYGVKD. In DNA, the CDR3 is TGTGCCATCAGCGATGACAGTAACTATGGCTACACCTTC. It is translated as CAISDDSNYGYTF.

This clone has only a few counts. The V gene is TRBV4-2, the J gene TRBJ2-7; weak D call: TRBD2 (6 bases). This CDR3 contains 15 residues. Trimming removed 0 bases at V and 4 bases at J, with 13 bases between. Germline V gene sequence: CDR1 LGHNA, CDR2 YNFKEQ. CDR3 amino acids: CASSQDLGTLYEQYF. The CDR3 nucleotides read TGTGCCAGCAGCCAAGATCTCGGGACTCTTTACGAGCAGTACTTC.

The V gene is TRBV6-5, the J gene TRBJ2-1, with D possibly being TRBD2 (5 bases). Trimming removed 2 bases from V and 4 bases from J, with 6 bases in between. CDR3 size: 13 residues. Germline values: CDR1 MNHEY, CDR2 SVGAGI. CDR3 region: CASSYAGYNEQFF. CDR3 nucleotides: TGTGCCAGCAGTTACGCGGGTTACAATGAGCAGTTCTTC.

V gene TRBV6-4 combines with J gene TRBJ2-3; TRBD2 agrees at 7 bases. V lost 6 bases and J lost 3; bases outside the gene matches: 6. This CDR3 spans 14 amino acids. Germline assignment: CDR1 MRHNA and CDR2 SNTAGT. CDR3 coding DNA: TGTGCCAGCAGCGCGGGAGTGGGGACAGATACGCAGTATTTT. Its translation is CASSAGVGTDTQYF.

This chain joins TRBV19 and TRBJ1-1; tentative D call: TRBD1 (5 bases). V lost 0 bases to trimming and J lost 1 base, with 12 bases between them. The germline CDR1 and CDR2 sequences are LNHDA and SQIVND (reference sequence). The CDR3 loop spans 16 amino acids. The CDR3 sequence: CASSIDPPGGNTEAFF. The CDR3 DNA follows: TGTGCCAGTAGTATAGACCCCCCGGGGGGGAACACTGAAGCTTTCTTT. The full variable domain, in which reference TRBV19 and TRBJ1-1 provide the parts outside the CDR3, is DGGITQSPKYLFRKEGQNVTLSCEQNLNHDAMYWYRQDPGQGLRLIYYSQIVNDFQKGDIAEGYSVSREKKESFPLTVTSAQKNPTAFYLCASSIDPPGGNTEAFFGQGTRLTVV.